The rows below give T cell receptor beta chains drawn from one sample of a study of T cell responses to AZD1222 COVID-19 vaccine. Some clones are missing from TCRdb's copy, which holds only in-frame ones; the method was immunoSEQ multiplex PCR. Found here are roughly 120,000 clones, 90% to 95% of them singletons; the top ten hold about 3%. The sample consisted of peripheral blood, taken on day 0 of AZD1222 vaccination. The origin of the receptors is an adult in good health. Both conserved end residues are part of each CDR3. A D gene is named only where the DNA matches it firmly. A row's size may be missing; if present it is once, few, many or a size class.

D,V,J,size,CDR3,DNA
NA,TRBV7-2,TRBJ2-2,NA,CASSSRDKSTGELFF,TGTGCCAGCAGCAGCCGGGACAAATCCACCGGGGAGCTGTTTTTT
TRBD2,TRBV10-2,TRBJ2-5,NA,CATGASGRETQYF,TGCGCCACCGGGGCTAGCGGTAGGGAGACCCAGTACTTC
NA,TRBV30,TRBJ1-1,once,CAWSGKGAFF,TGTGCCTGGAGTGGGAAGGGAGCTTTCTTT
NA,TRBV3-1/TRBV3-2,TRBJ1-6,NA,CASSDDRNSPLHF,TGTGCCAGCAGTGACGACAGAAATTCACCCCTCCACTTT
NA,TRBV19,TRBJ1-5,NA,CASSLAQTGRSNQPQHF,TGTGCCAGTAGCCTCGCACAGACAGGTCGGAGCAATCAGCCCCAGCATTTT
NA,TRBV29-1,TRBJ2-1,NA,CSVEQGRAYNEQFF,TGCAGCGTTGAACAGGGGCGGGCCTACAATGAGCAGTTCTTC
NA,TRBV10-1,TRBJ2-2,few,CASSDKGLTGELFF,TGCGCCAGCAGTGACAAGGGGCTAACCGGGGAGCTGTTTTTT
NA,TRBV5-6,TRBJ2-7,NA,CASSTSSYEQYF,TGTGCCAGCAGTACTAGTTCCTACGAGCAGTACTTC
NA,TRBV19,TRBJ1-1,once,CASSMGLNTEAFF,TGTGCCAGTAGTATGGGGCTGAACACTGAAGCTTTCTTT
TRBD2,TRBV5-6,TRBJ2-7,NA,CASSRKTSGTLYEQYF,TGTGCCAGCAGCCGAAAGACTAGCGGGACTCTCTACGAGCAGTACTTC
NA,TRBV20-1,TRBJ2-5,NA,CSVGRETQYF,TGCAGTGTGGGCCGGGAGACCCAGTACTTC
NA,TRBV30,TRBJ2-1,NA,CAWSLLAGVTQFF,TGTGCCTGGAGCCTCCTTGCCGGCGTGACGCAGTTCTTC
NA,TRBV18,TRBJ2-2,NA,CASSPRQIFDGELFF,TGTGCCAGCTCACCACGCCAGATCTTTGACGGGGAGCTGTTTTTT
TRBD2,TRBV11-2,TRBJ2-7,NA,CASSLTSGDSYEQYF,TGTGCCAGCAGCTTGACTAGCGGGGACTCCTACGAGCAGTACTTC
NA,TRBV5-1,TRBJ1-4,NA,CASSLSSGEKLFF,TGCGCCAGCAGCTTGTCTTCTGGTGAAAAACTGTTTTTT
TRBD1,TRBV5-1,TRBJ1-1,NA,CASSLGTGGINTEAFF,TGCGCCAGCAGCTTAGGGACAGGGGGAATTAACACTGAAGCTTTCTTT
TRBD2,TRBV7-2,TRBJ2-7,NA,CASSLQSGSLGGVQYF,TGTGCCAGCAGCTTACAAAGCGGGAGCCTTGGGGGTGTGCAGTACTTC
NA,TRBV6-5,TRBJ1-6,NA,CASSYRGGGSPLHF,TGTGCCAGCAGTTACAGAGGGGGGGGTTCACCCCTCCACTTT
TRBD2,TRBV7-2,TRBJ2-2,NA,CASSLVGTSGNTGELFF,TGTGCCAGCAGCTTAGTCGGGACTAGCGGAAACACCGGGGAGCTGTTTTTT
NA,TRBV7-9,TRBJ2-3,NA,CASSLEGGAGTDTQYF,TGTGCCAGCAGTCTAGAGGGGGGAGCAGGCACAGATACGCAGTATTTT
NA,TRBV18,TRBJ1-1,NA,CASSPLLQSSNTEAFF,TGTGCCAGCTCACCACTATTACAGAGTTCGAACACTGAAGCTTTCTTT
NA,TRBV7-6,TRBJ2-3,once,CASSLSGTSTDTQYF,TGTGCCAGCAGCTTATCCGGTACGAGCACAGATACGCAGTATTTT
TRBD1,TRBV11-2,TRBJ1-4,NA,CASSMDRVWGANEKLFF,TGTGCCAGCAGCATGGACAGGGTTTGGGGCGCTAATGAAAAACTGTTTTTT
TRBD1,TRBV28,TRBJ1-4,NA,CASSPGTGRNNEKLFF,TGTGCCAGCAGTCCAGGGACAGGGAGGAATAATGAAAAACTGTTTTTT
NA,TRBV28,TRBJ2-2,NA,CASSTSRGLVLFF,TGTGCCAGCAGCACCTCCAGGGGACTGGTCCTGTTTTTT
TRBD1,TRBV28,TRBJ1-2,NA,CASSFTLTGNYGYTF,TGTGCCAGCAGTTTTACCCTGACAGGGAACTATGGCTACACCTTC
NA,TRBV5-8,TRBJ1-5,NA,CASSLWQSRQPQHF,TGTGCCAGCAGCTTGTGGCAGTCCCGTCAGCCCCAGCATTTT
NA,TRBV3-1/TRBV3-2,TRBJ2-3,NA,CASSQGLGTQYF,TGTGCCAGCAGCCAAGGACTTGGTACGCAGTATTTT
NA,TRBV27,TRBJ2-7,NA,CASSFGQSYEQYF,TGTGCCAGCAGTTTCGGTCAGTCCTACGAGCAGTACTTC
TRBD2,TRBV27,TRBJ2-7,NA,CASSLWASGNTYEQYF,TGTGCCAGCAGTTTATGGGCTAGCGGGAACACCTACGAGCAGTACTTC
NA,TRBV6-5,TRBJ2-2,NA,CASSYWQNTGELFF,TGTGCCAGCAGTTACTGGCAGAACACCGGGGAGCTGTTTTTT
NA,TRBV6-6,TRBJ2-2,NA,CASSGPTGELFF,TGTGCCAGCAGCGGACCCACCGGGGAGCTGTTTTTT
TRBD1,TRBV24-1,TRBJ2-1,NA,CATSDPRDRGAASNEQFF,TGTGCCACCAGTGATCCGAGGGACAGGGGCGCTGCTAGTAATGAGCAGTTCTTC
NA,TRBV28,TRBJ2-7,few,CASSTGAISYEQYF,TGTGCCAGCAGCACCGGGGCAATCTCCTACGAGCAGTACTTC
NA,TRBV27,TRBJ1-2,NA,CASSLLGRRFTF,TGTGCCAGCAGTTTATTGGGCAGGCGGTTCACCTTC
NA,TRBV6-4,TRBJ2-3,NA,CASSEMWDTDTQYF,TGTGCCAGCAGTGAAATGTGGGACACAGATACGCAGTATTTT
TRBD2,TRBV19,TRBJ2-5,NA,CASSKGLAGGPGTQYF,TGTGCCAGTAGTAAAGGACTAGCGGGAGGGCCAGGGACCCAGTACTTC
NA,TRBV28,TRBJ2-2,NA,CASSSYKLFF,TGTGCCAGCAGCTCCTACAAGCTGTTTTTT
NA,TRBV15,TRBJ2-7,NA,CATSITAITYEQYF,TGTGCCACCAGCATAACCGCTATTACCTACGAGCAGTACTTC
TRBD1,TRBV20-1,TRBJ1-6,NA,CSASGWDSVLYF,TGCAGTGCTAGTGGTTGGGACAGTGTTCTCTACTTT
NA,TRBV5-4,TRBJ2-7,once,CASSLFSNEQYF,TGTGCCAGCAGCTTGTTTTCTAACGAGCAGTACTTC
NA,TRBV19,TRBJ1-4,NA,CASSLQGRRAAYEKLFF,TGTGCCAGTAGTCTACAGGGAAGGCGCGCCGCGTATGAAAAACTGTTTTTT
NA,TRBV5-1,TRBJ1-5,NA,CASSLDGSDQPQHF,TGCGCCAGCAGCTTGGACGGATCAGACCAGCCCCAGCATTTT
TRBD2,TRBV2,TRBJ2-3,NA,CASSGLAGGPSSGTQYF,TGTGCCAGCAGCGGACTAGCGGGAGGGCCCTCATCGGGTACGCAGTATTTT
TRBD1,TRBV18,TRBJ2-7,NA,CASSPRTGGNEQYF,TGTGCCAGCTCACCAAGAACAGGGGGCAATGAGCAGTACTTC